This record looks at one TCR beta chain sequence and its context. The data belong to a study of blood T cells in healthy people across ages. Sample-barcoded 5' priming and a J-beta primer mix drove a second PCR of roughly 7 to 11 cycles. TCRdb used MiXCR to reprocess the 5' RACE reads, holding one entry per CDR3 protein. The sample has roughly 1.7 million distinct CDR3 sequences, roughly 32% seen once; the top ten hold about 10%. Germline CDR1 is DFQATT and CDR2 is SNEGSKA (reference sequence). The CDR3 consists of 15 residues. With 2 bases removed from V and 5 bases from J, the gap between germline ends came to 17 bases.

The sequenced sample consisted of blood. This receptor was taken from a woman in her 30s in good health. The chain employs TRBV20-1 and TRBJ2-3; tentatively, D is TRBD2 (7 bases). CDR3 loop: CSARSGTPGRDTQYF. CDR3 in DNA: TGCAGTGCTAGAAGCGGGACACCGGGACGAGATACGCAGTATTTT.